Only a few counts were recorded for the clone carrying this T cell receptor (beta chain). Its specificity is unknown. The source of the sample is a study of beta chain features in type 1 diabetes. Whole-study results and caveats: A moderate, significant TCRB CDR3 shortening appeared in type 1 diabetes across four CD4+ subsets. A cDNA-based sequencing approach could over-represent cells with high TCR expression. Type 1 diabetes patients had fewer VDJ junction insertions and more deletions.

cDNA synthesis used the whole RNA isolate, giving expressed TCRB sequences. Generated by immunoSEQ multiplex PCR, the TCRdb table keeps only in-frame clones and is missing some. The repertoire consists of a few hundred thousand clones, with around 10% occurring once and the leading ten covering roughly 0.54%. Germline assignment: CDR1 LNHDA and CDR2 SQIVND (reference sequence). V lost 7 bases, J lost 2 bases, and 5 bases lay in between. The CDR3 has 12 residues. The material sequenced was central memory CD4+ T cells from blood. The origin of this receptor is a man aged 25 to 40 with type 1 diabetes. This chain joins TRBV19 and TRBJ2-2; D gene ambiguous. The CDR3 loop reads CASNPNTGELFF. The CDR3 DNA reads TGTGCCAGTAATCCAAACACCGGGGAGCTGTTTTTT.